Presented here are 20 T cell receptor beta chains from one specimen sequenced in a study of blood T cell repertoires in COVID-19. Data came from immunoSEQ multiplex PCR; TCRdb stores just in-frame clones and leaves some out. The profile shows approximately 54,000 clones, around 81% of them singletons. The sequenced material came from peripheral blood. Source of these receptors: a woman aged 60-75 years with acute or convalescent COVID-19.

The rearrangement joins TRBV6-5 to TRBJ1-1; D remains unclear. Germline CDR1 is MNHEY and CDR2 is SVGAGI. This CDR3 comprises 15 residues. The V end was cut by 4 bases, the J end by 0 bases, with 12 bases between. The CDR3 loop reads CASSSVGLMNTEAFF. CDR3 nucleotide sequence: TGTGCCAGCAGTTCGGTGGGCCTGATGAACACTGAAGCTTTCTTT.

This chain connects TRBV30 to TRBJ2-7, with TRBD2 identical over 9 bases. The V and J ends lost 2 bases and 0 bases, in that order; junction bases with no gene match: 8. CDR3 length: 16 amino acids. CDR1 GTSNPN and CDR2 SVGIG come from the germline V gene (reference sequence). This CDR3 is CAWSRGMGLASYEQYF. The CDR3 DNA reads TGTGCCTGGAGTCGGGGGATGGGACTAGCCTCCTACGAGCAGTACTTC.

V gene TRBV29-1 combines with J gene TRBJ1-2; a weak D match, TRBD1 (5 bases). Between the trimmed V and J ends, which lost 7 bases and 0 bases, there was a span of 12 bases. The CDR3 is 13 residues long. Germline V gives CDR1 SQVTM, CDR2 ANQGSEA. The CDR3 region is CSALTDTNYGYTF. For the CDR3, the DNA is TGCAGCGCATTGACAGACACTAACTATGGCTACACCTTC. Full variable domain (missing parts from reference TRBV29-1 and TRBJ1-2): SAVISQKPSRDICQRGTSLTIQCQVDSQVTMMFWYRQQPGQSLTLIATANQGSEATYESGFVIDKFPISRPNLTFSTLTVSNMSPEDSSIYLCSALTDTNYGYTFGSGTRLTVV.

This clone was recorded a few times. The chain carries TRBV21-1 and TRBJ2-1; TRBD2 was called by the table and not checked on the DNA. TRBV21-1 is tagged as a pseudogene. The CDR3 length is 21 residues. The CDR3 reads CASSNRTTSGSLWGAYNEQFF. The DNA of the CDR3 is TGTGCCAGCAGCAATAGAACGACTAGCGGGAGTTTGTGGGGGGCCTACAATGAGCAGTTCTTC.

This rearrangement joins TRBV12-3 or TRBV12-4 to TRBJ1-4, with D maybe TRBD1 (5 bases). This CDR3 is built from 12 residues. The V and J ends lost 6 bases and 12 bases respectively, with 14 bases between them. DNA for the CDR3: TGTGCCAGCAGGCAGACCCGGGGGGAACTGTTTTTT. Amino acid sequence: CASRQTRGELFF.

The chain recombines TRBV7-3 with TRBJ2-3; tentatively, D is TRBD2 (7 bases). In germline, CDR1 is SGHTA, CDR2 FQGTGA. V shed 5 bases and J shed 1 base, with 10 bases lying between them. There are 14 residues in the CDR3. The CDR3 sequence: CASSPGGRTDTQYF. Here the CDR3 DNA reads TGTGCCAGCAGCCCGGGGGGCCGCACAGATACGCAGTATTTT.

The J gene is TRBJ2-5, the V gene TRBV6-6, with 7 bases aligning to TRBD1. The CDR3 contains 15 residues. Germline V gene data show CDR1 as MNHNY and CDR2 as SVGAGI (reference sequence). V gave up 5 bases and J gave up 5 bases; unmatched junction bases: 11. In DNA form, the CDR3 reads TGTGCCAGCAGTAATAAGGGGGCTCAGAAGGAGACCCAGTACTTC. Residues: CASSNKGAQKETQYF.

CDR3 nucleotides: TGTGCCAGCAGTCGCCCTTTTACTAGCGGGGGGGCCCACACCGGGGAGCTGTTTTTT. It yields the protein CASSRPFTSGGAHTGELFF. The rearrangement links TRBV3-1 (or the pseudogene TRBV3-2) to TRBJ2-2, with TRBD2 matching over 13 bases. Germline V gene sequence: CDR1 LGHDT, CDR2 YNNKEL (reference sequence). CDR3 length: 19 amino acids. The V and J ends lost 6 bases and 3 bases, in that order; junction bases with no gene match: 13.

This CDR3 reads CASNQGGTEAFF. In DNA form, the CDR3 reads TGTGCCAGCAATCAGGGTGGCACTGAAGCTTTCTTT. This sequence joins TRBV6-5 and TRBJ1-1; D possibly corresponds to TRBD1 (5 bases). Germline CDR1 reads MNHEY; CDR2 reads SVGAGI. The CDR3 is 12 residues long. Trimming took off 7 bases at V and 4 bases at J, with 10 bases between the two ends.

In DNA form, the CDR3 reads TGTGCCAGCAGTACGCGGACAGGCTACACCTTC. It translates to CASSTRTGYTF. The rearrangement links TRBV6-5 to TRBJ1-2, with D maybe TRBD1 (5 bases). This CDR3 is built from 11 residues. The V end was cut by 5 bases, the J end by 8 bases, with 9 bases between. Germline CDR1 is MNHEY and CDR2 is SVGAGI.

The chain has TRBV18 and TRBJ2-3, with TRBD1 as a possible D gene (6 bases). CDR1 is KGHSH, CDR2 LQKENI, per germline. The ends were cut back, 3 bases at V and 4 bases at J, with 11 bases in the middle. The CDR3 sequence is 14 residues long. In DNA, the CDR3 is TGTGCCAGCTCACCGGGGGCGGTGGCAGATACGCAGTATTTT. Protein sequence: CASSPGAVADTQYF.

This chain links TRBV29-1 with TRBJ2-6; a possible D gene is TRBD2 (6 bases). Per germline, CDR1 SQVTM and CDR2 ANQGSEA. The ends were cut back, 5 bases at V and 2 bases at J, with 13 bases in the middle. The CDR3 loop spans 15 amino acids. As DNA, the CDR3 is TGCAGCGTTACGGGCGGAGGGACTGGGGCCAACGTCCTGACTTTC. Encoded protein: CSVTGGGTGANVLTF.

The chain's CDR3 is CASSLARGVEQYF. The DNA for the CDR3 is TGTGCCAGCAGTTTAGCGCGGGGGGTAGAGCAGTACTTC. The chain uses TRBV12-3 or TRBV12-4 and TRBJ2-7; 8 bases fit TRBD2. V shed 0 bases and J 7 bases; nucleotides not matched to a gene: 2. This CDR3 has 13 residues.

The rearrangement links TRBV5-1 to TRBJ1-2; a possible D gene is TRBD1 (5 bases). V was pared by 0 bases and J by 7 bases, with 13 bases between. In germline, CDR1 is SGHRS, CDR2 YFSETQ. CDR3 length equals 14 residues. For the CDR3, the DNA is TGCGCCAGCAGCTTGGCAGACCCGGGGGGTGGCTACACCTTC. Translated, it gives CASSLADPGGGYTF.

The chain is built from TRBV5-4 and TRBJ1-1, with 7 bases that match TRBD1. V lost 4 bases to trimming and J lost 0 bases; unmatched junction nucleotides: 6. Germline lookup yields CDR1 SGHNT and CDR2 YYREEE (reference sequence). This CDR3 comprises 15 residues. The CDR3 loop is CASSPSDRMNTEAFF. In DNA form, the CDR3 reads TGTGCCAGCAGCCCTTCGGACAGGATGAACACTGAAGCTTTCTTT.

V and J are TRBV3-1 (or the pseudogene TRBV3-2) and TRBJ2-2; 8 nucleotides agree with TRBD2. CDR1 and CDR2 (germline): LGHDT, YNNKEL (reference sequence). V gave up 1 base and J gave up 6 bases; unmatched junction bases: 7. The CDR3 has 16 residues. The CDR3 coding sequence is TGTGCCAGCAGCCAAGCCGGGAGGGCCGCGGCCGGGGAGCTGTTTTTT. Translating gives CASSQAGRAAAGELFF.

The rearrangement joins TRBV3-1 (or the pseudogene TRBV3-2) to TRBJ1-1; unclear D gene. V was cut by 1 base and J by 1 base, with 7 bases left in between. Germline CDR1 and CDR2: LGHDT and YNNKEL (reference sequence). This CDR3 region has 14 residues. The CDR3 bases are TGTGCCAGCAGCCAAGCAGCGGGGAACACTGAAGCTTTCTTT. Translating gives CASSQAAGNTEAFF.

Here the CDR3 DNA reads TGTGCCTGGAGTGTAGGAGGAGGGGTTGGGTACGAGCAGTACTTC. Amino acid sequence: CAWSVGGGVGYEQYF. This chain uses TRBV30 with TRBJ2-7; maybe TRBD2 (6 bases). Trimming took 0 bases from V and 4 from J, leaving 16 bases between them. Germline V gives CDR1 GTSNPN, CDR2 SVGIG (reference sequence). The CDR3 runs to 15 residues.

This chain links TRBV7-2 with TRBJ2-5; possibly TRBD2 for D (7 bases). CDR1 is SGHTA, CDR2 FQGNSA, per germline. This CDR3 comprises 15 residues. Trimming left V 1 base short and J 5 bases short, with 14 bases between. The CDR3 region is CASSLGAGAAETQYF. CDR3 DNA: TGTGCCAGCAGCTTAGGGGCGGGGGCGGCGGAGACCCAGTACTTC.

This rearrangement joins TRBV18 to TRBJ1-3, with a possible D match to TRBD1 (6 bases). Germline V gene data show CDR1 as KGHSH and CDR2 as LQKENI. The CDR3 length is 15 residues. Trimming removed 0 bases at V and 8 bases at J, with 14 bases between. CDR3 bases: TGTGCCAGCTCACCACCGAGGACAGTGATGGACACCATATATTTT. This codes for CASSPPRTVMDTIYF.